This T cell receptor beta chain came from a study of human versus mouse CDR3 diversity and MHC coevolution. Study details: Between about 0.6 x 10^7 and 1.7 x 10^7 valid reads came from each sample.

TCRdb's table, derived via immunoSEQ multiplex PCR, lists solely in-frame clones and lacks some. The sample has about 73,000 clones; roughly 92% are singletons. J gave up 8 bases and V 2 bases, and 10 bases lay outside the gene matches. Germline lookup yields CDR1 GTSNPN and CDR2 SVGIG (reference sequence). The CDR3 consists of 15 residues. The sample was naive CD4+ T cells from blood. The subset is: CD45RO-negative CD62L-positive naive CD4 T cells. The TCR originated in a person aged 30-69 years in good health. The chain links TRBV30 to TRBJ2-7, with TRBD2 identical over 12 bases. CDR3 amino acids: CAWSSRLAGVGQQYF. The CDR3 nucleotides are TGTGCCTGGAGTTCGAGACTAGCGGGAGTTGGTCAGCAGTACTTC.